This T cell receptor (beta chain) originates from a study of pediatric ulcerative colitis. The rectum was sampled with one to two pinch biopsies at colonoscopy. The survey-level immunoSEQ assay was used. Sequenced by immunoSEQ multiplex PCR; TCRdb stores in-frame clones only, minus some. The sample includes tens of thousands of clones, roughly 71% of them seen just once. The CDR3 totals 16 residues. Germline lookup yields CDR1 SGDLS and CDR2 YYNGEE. The ends were cut back, 2 bases at V and 7 bases at J, with 19 bases in the middle. Whole-study findings and limits: Repertoires came from total lymphocyte DNA, not specific subsets. Rectal repertoires separated controls, mild-moderate and acute severe colitis.

With respect to this clone: Its antigen is currently unknown.

Material: gut tissue. This chain uses TRBV9 with TRBJ2-1, with no clear D. This TCR was recovered from a boy between 10 and 17 years old with severe ulcerative colitis. As DNA, the CDR3 is TGTGCCAGCAGCGTGGGAACGAACTCCCGAGCGAATGAGCAGTTCTTC. This encodes CASSVGTNSRANEQFF.